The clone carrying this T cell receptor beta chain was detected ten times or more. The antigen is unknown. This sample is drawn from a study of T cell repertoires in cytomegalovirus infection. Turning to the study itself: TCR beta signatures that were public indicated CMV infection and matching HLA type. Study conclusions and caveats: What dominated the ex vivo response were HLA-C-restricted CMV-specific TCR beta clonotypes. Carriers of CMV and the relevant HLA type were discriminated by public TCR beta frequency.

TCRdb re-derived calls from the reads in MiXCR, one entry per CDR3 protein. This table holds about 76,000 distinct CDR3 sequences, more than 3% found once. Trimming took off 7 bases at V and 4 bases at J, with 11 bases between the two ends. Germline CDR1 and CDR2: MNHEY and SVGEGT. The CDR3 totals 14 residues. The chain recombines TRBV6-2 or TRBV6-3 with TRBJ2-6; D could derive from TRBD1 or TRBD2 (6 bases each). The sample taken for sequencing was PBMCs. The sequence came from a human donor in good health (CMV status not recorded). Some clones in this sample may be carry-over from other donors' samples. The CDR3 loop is CASKRGDGANVLTF. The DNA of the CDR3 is TGTGCCAGCAAGAGGGGGGACGGGGCCAACGTCCTGACTTTC.